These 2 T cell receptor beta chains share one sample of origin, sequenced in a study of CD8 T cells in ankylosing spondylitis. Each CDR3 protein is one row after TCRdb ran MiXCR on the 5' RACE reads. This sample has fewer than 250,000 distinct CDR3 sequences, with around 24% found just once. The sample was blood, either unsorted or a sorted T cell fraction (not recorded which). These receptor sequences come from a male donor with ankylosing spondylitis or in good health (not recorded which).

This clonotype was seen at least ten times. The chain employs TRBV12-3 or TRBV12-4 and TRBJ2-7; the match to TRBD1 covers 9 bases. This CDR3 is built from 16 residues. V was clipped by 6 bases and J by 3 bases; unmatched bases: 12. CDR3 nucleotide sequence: TGTGCCAGCAGCCCTCGTCCGGGACAGGGAAACTACGAGCAGTACTTC. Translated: CASSPRPGQGNYEQYF.

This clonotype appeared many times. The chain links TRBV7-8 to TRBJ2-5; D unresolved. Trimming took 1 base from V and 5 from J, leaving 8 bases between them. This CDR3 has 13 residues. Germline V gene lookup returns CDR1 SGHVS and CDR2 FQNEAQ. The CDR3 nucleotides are TGTGCCAGCAGCTTAGAGGTCCAGGAGACCCAGTACTTC. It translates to CASSLEVQETQYF.